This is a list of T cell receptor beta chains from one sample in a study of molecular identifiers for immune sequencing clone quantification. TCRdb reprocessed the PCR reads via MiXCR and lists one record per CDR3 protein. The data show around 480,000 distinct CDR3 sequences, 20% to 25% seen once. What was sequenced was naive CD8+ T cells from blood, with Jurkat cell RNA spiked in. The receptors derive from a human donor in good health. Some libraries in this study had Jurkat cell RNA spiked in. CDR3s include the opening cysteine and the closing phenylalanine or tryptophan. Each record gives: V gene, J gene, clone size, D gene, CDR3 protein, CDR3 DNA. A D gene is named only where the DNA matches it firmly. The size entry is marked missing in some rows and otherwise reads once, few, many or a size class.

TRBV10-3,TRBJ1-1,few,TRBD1,CAISERGGRTEAFF,TGTGCCATCAGTGAGCGAGGGGGCCGGACTGAAGCTTTCTTT
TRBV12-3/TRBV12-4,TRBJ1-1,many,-,CASSFRDTEAFF,TGTGCCAGCAGTTTCCGAGACACTGAAGCTTTCTTT
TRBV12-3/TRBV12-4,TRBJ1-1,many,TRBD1,CASSLTGFPFF,TGTGCCAGCAGCTTGACAGGGTTTCCTTTCTTT
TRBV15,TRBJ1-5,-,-,CATSLSSSGYSDQPQHF,TGTGCCACCTCCCTTTCGTCGAGTGGGTATAGCGATCAGCCCCAGCATTTT
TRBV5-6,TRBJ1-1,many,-,CASSLSGDTEAFF,TGTGCCAGCAGTTTATCTGGGGACACTGAAGCTTTCTTT
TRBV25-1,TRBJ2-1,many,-,CASSTQTVYNEQFF,TGTGCCAGCAGTACCCAGACAGTCTACAATGAGCAGTTCTTC
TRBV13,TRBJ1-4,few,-,CASSQRTPHEKLFF,TGTGCCAGCAGCCAACGGACACCCCATGAAAAACTGTTTTTT
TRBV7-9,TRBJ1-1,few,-,CASSLTVDRLLFF,TGTGCCAGCAGCTTAACAGTCGACAGGCTCCTCTTCTTT
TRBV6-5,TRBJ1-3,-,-,CASSLSPPGNTIYF,TGTGCCAGCAGTCTTTCCCCCCCTGGAAACACCATATATTTT
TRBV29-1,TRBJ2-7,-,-,CGVELASYEQYF,TGCGGCGTTGAACTGGCCTCCTACGAGCAGTACTTC
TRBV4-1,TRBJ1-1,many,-,CASSQGTDTEAFF,TGCGCCAGCAGCCAAGGGACAGATACTGAAGCTTTCTTT
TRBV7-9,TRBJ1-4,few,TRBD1,CASSQSRQGANEKLFF,TGTGCCAGCAGCCAATCTCGACAGGGGGCTAATGAAAAACTGTTTTTT
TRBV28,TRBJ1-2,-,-,CASNHEGASSYGHTF,TGTGCCAGCAACCACGAGGGAGCCTCTAGCTATGGCCACACCTTC
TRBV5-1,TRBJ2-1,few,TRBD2,CASSYTSGTRGDYNEQFF,TGCGCCAGCAGCTACACTAGCGGGACCAGAGGAGACTACAATGAGCAGTTCTTC
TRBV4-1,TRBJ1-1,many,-,CASSQEAGENSEAFF,TGCGCCAGCAGCCAAGAAGCAGGAGAAAACAGTGAAGCTTTCTTT
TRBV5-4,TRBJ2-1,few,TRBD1,CASSRRLQGSDYNEQFF,TGTGCCAGCAGCCGGCGGTTACAGGGGTCAGACTACAATGAGCAGTTCTTC
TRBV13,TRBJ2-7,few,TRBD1,CASSSADRARDEQYF,TGTGCCAGCAGCTCCGCGGACAGGGCGCGCGACGAGCAGTACTTC
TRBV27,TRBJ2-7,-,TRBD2,CVSSSLGVAGAYEQYF,TGTGTCAGCAGCTCTCTCGGGGTAGCGGGAGCCTACGAGCAGTACTTC
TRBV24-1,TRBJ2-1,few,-,CATSDPDRTRSGQFF,TGTGCCACCAGTGATCCTGACAGGACCAGAAGCGGGCAGTTCTTC
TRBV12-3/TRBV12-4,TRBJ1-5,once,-,CASSSSPGLREPQLF,TGTGCCAGCAGCTCAAGCCCAGGGCTGCGTGAGCCCCAGCTTTTT
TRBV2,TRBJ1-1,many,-,CASRDGRNTEAFF,TGTGCCAGCAGGGACGGACGGAACACTGAAGCTTTCTTT
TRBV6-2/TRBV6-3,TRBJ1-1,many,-,CASMPGGPDAFF,TGTGCCAGCATGCCGGGGGGGCCCGACGCTTTCTTT
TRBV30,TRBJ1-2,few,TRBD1,CAWAQGVSYGYTF,TGTGCCTGGGCACAGGGGGTGAGCTATGGCTACACCTTC
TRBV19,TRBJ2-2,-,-,CASSRDGGWTGELFF,TGTGCCAGTAGCCGGGACGGTGGGTGGACCGGGGAGCTGTTTTTT
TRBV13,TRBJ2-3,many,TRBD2,CASLTGGTDTQYF,TGTGCCAGCTTAACGGGAGGGACAGATACGCAGTATTTT
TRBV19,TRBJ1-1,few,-,CASSKYSYTEAFF,TGTGCCAGTAGTAAGTACAGCTACACTGAAGCTTTCTTT
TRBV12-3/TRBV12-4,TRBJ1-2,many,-,CASSSPLTTNYGYTF,TGTGCCAGCAGTTCCCCCTTGACAACTAACTATGGCTACACCTTC
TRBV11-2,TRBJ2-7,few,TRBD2,CASSMTTPLAGGTYEQYF,TGTGCCAGCAGCATGACTACTCCGCTAGCGGGGGGCACTTACGAGCAGTACTTC
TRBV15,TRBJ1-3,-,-,CATSRASDTYSGNTIYF,TGTGCCACCAGCAGAGCTTCGGACACCTACTCTGGAAACACCATATATTTT
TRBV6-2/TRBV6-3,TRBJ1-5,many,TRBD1,CASNPQGQPQHF,TGTGCCAGCAACCCACAGGGGCAGCCCCAGCATTTT
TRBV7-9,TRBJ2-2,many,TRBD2,CASSSGTSGSVQELFF,TGTGCCAGCAGCTCCGGGACTAGCGGGAGTGTCCAGGAGCTGTTTTTT
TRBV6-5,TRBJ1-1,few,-,CASSYNPPQEAFF,TGTGCCAGCAGTTATAATCCGCCCCAAGAAGCTTTCTTT
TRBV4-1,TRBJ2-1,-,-,CASSQGARGNEQFF,TGCGCCAGCAGCCAAGGGGCCAGGGGAAATGAGCAGTTCTTC
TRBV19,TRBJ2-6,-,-,CASKGGIGANALTF,TGCGCCAGTAAAGGGGGAATTGGGGCCAACGCCCTGACTTTC
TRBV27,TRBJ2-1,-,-,CASYRYSSGYNEQFF,TGTGCCAGCTACAGGTATAGTTCGGGGTACAATGAGCAGTTCTTC
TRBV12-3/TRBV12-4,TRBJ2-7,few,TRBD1,CASSHRGHYEQYF,TGTGCCAGCAGTCACAGGGGCCACTACGAGCAGTACTTC
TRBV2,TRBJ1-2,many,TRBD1,CASRPGQGADYGYTF,TGTGCCAGCAGGCCTGGACAGGGGGCGGACTATGGCTACACCTTC
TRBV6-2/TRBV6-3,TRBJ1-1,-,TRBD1,CASRVTGEGTEAFF,TGTGCCAGCAGGGTCACAGGGGAGGGAACTGAAGCTTTCTTT
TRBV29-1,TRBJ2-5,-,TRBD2,CSAAGGGRAVETQYF,TGCAGCGCCGCCGGGGGTGGGAGGGCCGTCGAGACCCAGTACTTC
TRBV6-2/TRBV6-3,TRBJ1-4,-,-,CASSYAESTNEKLFF,TGTGCCAGCAGTTACGCGGAGTCAACTAATGAAAAACTGTTTTTT
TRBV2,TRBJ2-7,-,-,CTSSAPNAYEQYF,TGTACCAGCAGTGCCCCAAATGCCTACGAGCAGTACTTC
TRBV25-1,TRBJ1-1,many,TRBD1,CASSPTGPNTEAFF,TGCGCCAGCAGCCCGACAGGGCCGAACACTGAAGCTTTCTTT
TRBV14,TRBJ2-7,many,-,CASSSLTRGEQYF,TGTGCCAGCAGCTCTCTTACTAGGGGCGAGCAGTACTTC
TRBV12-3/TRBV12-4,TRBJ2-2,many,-,CASTLELGGAGVFF,TGTGCCAGCACCCTCGAATTGGGTGGGGCTGGGGTGTTTTTT
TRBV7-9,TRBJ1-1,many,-,CASSLVVAGVNTEAFF,TGTGCCAGCAGCTTAGTGGTCGCAGGGGTGAACACTGAAGCTTTCTTT
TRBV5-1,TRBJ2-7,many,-,CASSSGGVLGSYEQYF,TGCGCCAGCAGCTCAGGTGGGGTATTGGGTTCCTACGAGCAGTACTTC
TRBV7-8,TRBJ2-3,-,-,CASSFLADTRYF,TGTGCCAGCAGCTTCTTGGCAGATACGCGGTATTTT
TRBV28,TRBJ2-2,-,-,CASGYRGQRAGELFF,TGTGCCAGCGGGTACCGGGGACAAAGGGCCGGGGAGCTGTTTTTT
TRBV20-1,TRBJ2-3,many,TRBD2,CSAGTRERSPDTQYF,TGCAGTGCCGGAACGCGGGAGCGAAGTCCAGATACGCAGTATTTT
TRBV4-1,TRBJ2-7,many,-,CASSQADVYEQYF,TGCGCCAGCAGCCAAGCCGACGTATACGAGCAGTACTTC
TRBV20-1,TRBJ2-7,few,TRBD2,CSAVRTSGGDEQYF,TGCAGTGCCGTAAGGACTAGCGGGGGAGACGAGCAGTACTTC
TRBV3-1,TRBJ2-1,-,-,CASSPAPQEANEQFF,TGTGCCAGCAGCCCCGCCCCACAGGAAGCAAATGAGCAGTTCTTC
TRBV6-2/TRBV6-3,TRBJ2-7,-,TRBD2,CASSGTSREQYF,TGTGCCAGCAGTGGGACTAGTCGAGAGCAGTACTTC